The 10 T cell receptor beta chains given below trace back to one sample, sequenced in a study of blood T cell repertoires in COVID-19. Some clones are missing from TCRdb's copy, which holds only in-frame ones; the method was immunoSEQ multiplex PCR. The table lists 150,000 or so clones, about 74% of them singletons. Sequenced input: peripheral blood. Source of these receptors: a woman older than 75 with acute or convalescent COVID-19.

This chain's CDR3 is CASSPRYGVEGQPQHF. The CDR3 region has the DNA TGTGCCAGCAGTCCTCGATACGGGGTTGAGGGACAGCCCCAGCATTTT. This chain uses TRBV28 with TRBJ1-5; D is unclear. Germline CDR1 reads MDHEN; CDR2 reads SYDVKM. The V gene lost 5 bases and the J gene lost 7 bases, with 21 bases spanning the gap. This CDR3 comprises 16 residues.

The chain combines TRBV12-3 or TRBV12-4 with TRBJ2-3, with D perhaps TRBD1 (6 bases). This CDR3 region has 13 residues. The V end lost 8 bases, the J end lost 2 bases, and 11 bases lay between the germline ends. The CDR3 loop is CASLGQYTDTQYF. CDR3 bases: TGTGCCAGCCTCGGACAGTACACAGATACGCAGTATTTT.

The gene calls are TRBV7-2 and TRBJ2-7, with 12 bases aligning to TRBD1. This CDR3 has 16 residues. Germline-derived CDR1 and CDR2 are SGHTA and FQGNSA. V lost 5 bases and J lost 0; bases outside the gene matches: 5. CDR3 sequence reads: CASSLSGQGASYEQYF. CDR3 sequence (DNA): TGTGCCAGCAGCCTTTCGGGACAGGGGGCCTCCTACGAGCAGTACTTC.

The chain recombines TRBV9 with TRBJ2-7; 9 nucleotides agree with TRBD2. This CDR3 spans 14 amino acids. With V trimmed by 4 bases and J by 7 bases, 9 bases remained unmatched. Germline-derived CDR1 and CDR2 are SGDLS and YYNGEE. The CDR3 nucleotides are TGTGCCAGCAGCCCCGTAGCGGGAGCTCTTGAGCAGTACTTC. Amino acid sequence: CASSPVAGALEQYF.

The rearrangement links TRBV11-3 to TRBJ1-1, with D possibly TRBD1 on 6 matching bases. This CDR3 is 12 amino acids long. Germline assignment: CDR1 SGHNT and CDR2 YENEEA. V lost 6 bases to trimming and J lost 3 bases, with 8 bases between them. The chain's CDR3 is CASRNRDTEAFF. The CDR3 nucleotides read TGTGCCAGCAGGAACAGGGACACTGAAGCTTTCTTT.

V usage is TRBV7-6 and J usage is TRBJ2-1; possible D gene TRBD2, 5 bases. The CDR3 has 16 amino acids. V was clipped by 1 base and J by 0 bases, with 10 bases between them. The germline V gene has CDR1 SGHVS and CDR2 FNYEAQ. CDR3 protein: CASSLESSGSYNEQFF. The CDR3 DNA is TGTGCCAGCAGCTTAGAGAGCAGCGGCTCCTACAATGAGCAGTTCTTC.

The DNA of the CDR3 is TGTGCCAGCAGACGGACAGGGGAACCCTACAATGAGCAGTTCTTC. Protein sequence: CASRRTGEPYNEQFF. The chain recombines TRBV9 with TRBJ2-1, with 9 nucleotides matching TRBD1. The CDR3 is made up of 15 amino acids. Germline trimming cut 5 bases from V and 2 bases from J; bases unmatched to any gene: 5. Germline CDR1 reads SGDLS; CDR2 reads YYNGEE.

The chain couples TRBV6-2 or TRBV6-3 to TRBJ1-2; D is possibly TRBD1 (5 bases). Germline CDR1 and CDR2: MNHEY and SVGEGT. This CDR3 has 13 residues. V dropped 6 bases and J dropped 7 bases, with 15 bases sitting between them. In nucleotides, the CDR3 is TGTGCCAGCAGCCCTACAGGCCTGGGTGGCTACACCTTC. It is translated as CASSPTGLGGYTF.

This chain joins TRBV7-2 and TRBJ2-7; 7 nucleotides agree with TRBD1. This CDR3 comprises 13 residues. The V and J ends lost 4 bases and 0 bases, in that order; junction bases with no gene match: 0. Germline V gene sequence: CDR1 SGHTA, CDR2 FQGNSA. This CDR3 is CASSSGGSYEQYF. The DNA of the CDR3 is TGTGCCAGCAGCTCAGGGGGCTCCTACGAGCAGTACTTC.

CDR3 sequence (DNA): TGCGCCAGCAGCCCCTCCCGAGGGTACACCGGGGAGCTGTTTTTT. It codes for CASSPSRGYTGELFF. This rearrangement joins TRBV5-1 to TRBJ2-2, with a possible D match to TRBD2 (5 bases). This CDR3 is built from 15 residues. The V end lost 4 bases, the J end lost 3 bases, and 13 bases lay between the germline ends. Germline loops: CDR1 SGHRS, CDR2 YFSETQ.